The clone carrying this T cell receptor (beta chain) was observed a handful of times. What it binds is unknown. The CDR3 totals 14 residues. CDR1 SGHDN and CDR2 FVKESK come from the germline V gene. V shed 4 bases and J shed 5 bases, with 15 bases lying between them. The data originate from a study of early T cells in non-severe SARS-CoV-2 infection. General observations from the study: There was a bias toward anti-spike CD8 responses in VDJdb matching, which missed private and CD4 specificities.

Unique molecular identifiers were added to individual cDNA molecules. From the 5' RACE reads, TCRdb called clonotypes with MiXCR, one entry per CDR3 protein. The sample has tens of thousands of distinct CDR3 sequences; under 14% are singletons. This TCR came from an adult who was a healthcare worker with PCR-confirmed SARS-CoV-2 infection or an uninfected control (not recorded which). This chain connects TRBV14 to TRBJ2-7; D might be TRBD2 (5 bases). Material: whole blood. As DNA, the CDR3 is TGTGCCAGCAGCCGAGGAGGACCCCGGAACGAGCAGTACTTC. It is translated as CASSRGGPRNEQYF.